One and the same sample provided the 12 T cell receptor beta chains below, sequenced in a study of blood T cell repertoires in COVID-19. Assay: immunoSEQ multiplex PCR; the TCRdb copy retains only in-frame clones and omits some. The data contain about 250,000 clones, roughly 80% of them seen just once; the ten biggest clones take up about 8.9%. Material: peripheral blood. The source of these receptors is a man older than 75 with acute or convalescent COVID-19.

V is TRBV3-1 (or the pseudogene TRBV3-2) and J is TRBJ2-7, with 8 bases identical to TRBD2. The germline CDR1 and CDR2 sequences are LGHDT and YNNKEL (reference sequence). The V gene end was trimmed by 2 bases and the J gene end by 4 bases; junction bases not matched to a gene: 1. This CDR3 comprises 13 residues. In DNA, the CDR3 is TGTGCCAGCAGCCAAACTAGCGGATACGAGCAGTACTTC. As protein: CASSQTSGYEQYF.

The rearrangement joins TRBV7-2 to TRBJ2-7, with 11 bases fitting TRBD1. V lost 5 bases and J lost 2; bases outside the gene matches: 17. CDR1 and CDR2 from the germline V gene are SGHTA and FQGNSA. The CDR3 has 19 residues. The CDR3 loop reads CASSPGQGATGLPAYEQYF. CDR3 nucleotide sequence: TGTGCCAGCAGCCCCGGACAGGGGGCGACTGGACTACCAGCCTACGAGCAGTACTTC.

The chain carries TRBV24-1 and TRBJ2-2; 7 nucleotides agree with TRBD2. Per germline, CDR1 KGHDR and CDR2 SFDVKD. The V gene end was trimmed by 5 bases and the J gene end by 3 bases; junction bases not matched to a gene: 8. The CDR3 has 16 residues. CDR3 sequence: CATSVPGLKDTGELFF. The CDR3 nucleotides read TGTGCCACCAGTGTTCCGGGACTAAAGGACACCGGGGAGCTGTTTTTT.

The CDR3 loop reads CASSHGQSNSPLHF. CDR3 DNA sequence: TGTGCCAGCAGCCACGGACAGTCGAATTCACCCCTCCACTTT. V gene TRBV3-1 (or the pseudogene TRBV3-2) combines with J gene TRBJ1-6; TRBD1 is a possible D gene (6 bases). Germline V gives CDR1 LGHDT, CDR2 YNNKEL (reference sequence). With 3 bases removed from V and 7 bases from J, the gap between germline ends came to 10 bases. The CDR3 has 14 residues.

The chain carries TRBV19 and TRBJ1-1, with 8 bases matching TRBD1. The CDR3 has 15 residues. V lost 4 bases and J lost 7; bases outside the gene matches: 11. Germline V gene lookup returns CDR1 LNHDA and CDR2 SQIVND (reference sequence). The CDR3 reads CASSTPRTGSNEAFF. DNA for the CDR3: TGTGCCAGTAGTACTCCACGGACAGGGTCTAATGAAGCTTTCTTT.

The gene calls are TRBV5-1 and TRBJ1-5, with TRBD1 as a possible D gene (5 bases). CDR1 and CDR2 (germline): SGHRS, YFSETQ. Trimming pared 4 bases from V and 6 bases from J, leaving 11 bases between. The CDR3 spans 13 residues. The CDR3 nucleotides are TGCGCCAGCAGCACCCAGGGAGGTCAGCCCCAGCATTTT. This sequence encodes CASSTQGGQPQHF.

The gene calls are TRBV29-1 and TRBJ2-2; 8 bases are shared with TRBD2. Losses at the gene ends were 5 bases for V and 5 bases for J; bases not matched to a gene: 4. The CDR3 sequence is 13 residues long. CDR1 is SQVTM and CDR2 is ANQGSEA in the germline V gene. CDR3 residues: CSVRRGGTGELFF. The CDR3 DNA follows: TGCAGCGTTCGCCGGGGGGGGACCGGGGAGCTGTTTTTT.

The chain is built from TRBV6-2 or TRBV6-3 and TRBJ2-7, with D tentatively TRBD1 (5 bases). The CDR3 sequence is 12 residues long. Trimming pared 4 bases from V and 3 bases from J, leaving 7 bases between. Germline CDR1 reads MNHEY; CDR2 reads SVGEGT. The CDR3 here is CASSWQGYEQYF. The CDR3 nucleotides are TGTGCCAGCAGTTGGCAGGGCTACGAGCAGTACTTC.

V is TRBV30 and J is TRBJ2-5; 8 bases align to TRBD2. Trimming took 2 bases from V and 5 from J; bases not matched to a gene: 4. The CDR3 runs to 13 residues. The V gene's germline CDR1 is GTSNPN and CDR2 SVGIG (reference sequence). CDR3 protein: CAWSSGSPETQYF. CDR3 nucleotide sequence: TGTGCCTGGAGTAGCGGGAGTCCGGAGACCCAGTACTTC.

The chain combines TRBV19 with TRBJ1-6, with 7 nucleotides matching TRBD1. V shed 2 bases, J shed 0 bases, and the junction held 13 bases outside the gene matches. The length of the CDR3 is 20 residues. The V gene's germline CDR1 is LNHDA and CDR2 SQIVND (reference sequence). For the CDR3, the DNA is TGTGCCAGTAGTATACGGGGGACAGAAACTTACCGCTCCTATAATTCACCCCTCCACTTT. This gives the protein CASSIRGTETYRSYNSPLHF.

The chain joins TRBV4-2 to TRBJ1-6; D unresolved. The CDR3 spans 18 residues. V gave up 0 bases and J gave up 7 bases, with 19 bases separating them. Germline values: CDR1 LGHNA, CDR2 YNFKEQ. The CDR3 DNA reads as TGTGCCAGCAGCCAAGATACAATACCGCAGGATGGGAATTCACCCCTCCACTTT. Its translation: CASSQDTIPQDGNSPLHF.

The chain links TRBV9 to TRBJ2-1; 7 bases fit TRBD1. In germline, CDR1 is SGDLS, CDR2 YYNGEE. This CDR3 is built from 16 residues. Trimming at V came to 4 bases and at J to 0 bases, leaving 7 bases not matched to a gene. The CDR3 nucleotides read TGTGCCAGCAGCTTTAGACAGGGAAGCTCCTACAATGAGCAGTTCTTC. This sequence encodes CASSFRQGSSYNEQFF.